These 11 T cell receptor beta chains came from one sample sequenced in a study of blood T cell repertoires in COVID-19. The table came from immunoSEQ multiplex PCR; TCRdb's copy has only in-frame clones and leaves some out. The profile covers roughly 430,000 clones, with approximately 85% appearing a single time and approximately 2% taken by the ten largest. Sequencing was performed on PBMCs or T cells enriched from blood (not recorded which). The receptors originated from a woman aged 40 to 50 with acute COVID-19.

V and J are TRBV5-6 and TRBJ2-5; D is possibly TRBD1 (6 bases). Germline V gene sequence: CDR1 SGHDT, CDR2 YYEEEE. This CDR3 is 16 amino acids long. Trimming left V 2 bases short and J 2 bases short, with 16 bases between. The DNA for the CDR3 is TGTGCCAGCAGCTTACAGGGTATTGAGGGACAAGAGACCCAGTACTTC. Translation gives CASSLQGIEGQETQYF.

V is TRBV15 and J is TRBJ2-1, with 7 positions matching TRBD2. After removal of 1 base from V and 7 bases from J, the junction contained 4 bases not matched to a gene. The CDR3 runs to 14 residues. CDR1 and CDR2 (germline): LNHNV, YYDKDF (reference sequence). This CDR3 is CATSRGGRRNEQFF. For the CDR3, the DNA is TGTGCCACCAGCAGAGGCGGGAGACGAAATGAGCAGTTCTTC.

The chain has TRBV6-5 and TRBJ1-1; D unresolved. CDR1 and CDR2 (germline): MNHEY, SVGAGI. The CDR3 is 13 amino acids. With 6 bases removed from V and 1 base from J, the gap between germline ends came to 9 bases. The CDR3 is CASSVIKNTEAFF. CDR3 bases: TGTGCCAGCAGCGTAATTAAGAACACTGAAGCTTTCTTT.

The V gene is TRBV18, the J gene TRBJ2-1; 9 nucleotides align to TRBD2. The CDR3 loop spans 18 amino acids. Trimming cost V 3 bases and J 0 bases; bases outside gene matches: 9. Germline assignment: CDR1 KGHSH and CDR2 LQKENI. CDR3: CASSPLSGGLSSYNEQFF. The CDR3 region has the DNA TGTGCCAGCTCACCGCTAAGCGGGGGGCTGAGCTCCTACAATGAGCAGTTCTTC. Full variable domain (rest looked up from reference TRBV18 and TRBJ2-1): NAGVMQNPRHLVRRRGQEARLRCSPMKGHSHVYWYRQLPEEGLKFMVYLQKENIIDESGMPKERFSAEFPKEGPSILRIQQVVRGDSAAYFCASSPLSGGLSSYNEQFFGPGTRLTVL.

This sequence joins TRBV2 and TRBJ1-2, with D unresolved. Germline V gene sequence: CDR1 SNHLY, CDR2 FYNNEI. The CDR3 covers 12 residues. Trimming took 7 bases from V and 0 from J, leaving 6 bases between them. CDR3 residues: CASKTPNYGYTF. CDR3 nucleotides: TGTGCCAGCAAGACTCCTAACTATGGCTACACCTTC. Full variable domain (missing parts from reference TRBV2 and TRBJ1-2): EPEVTQTPSHQVTQMGQEVILRCVPISNHLYFYWYRQILGQKVEFLVSFYNNEISEKSEIFDDQFSVERPDGSNFTLKIRSTKLEDSAMYFCASKTPNYGYTFGSGTRLTVV.

The chain uses TRBV5-1 and TRBJ2-1, with D possibly being TRBD1 (6 bases). The V gene's germline CDR1 is SGHRS and CDR2 YFSETQ. V was shortened by 0 bases and J by 7 bases, with 17 bases between the two germline ends. This CDR3 spans 16 amino acids. CDR3 in amino acids: CASSLGQGISSNEQFF. In DNA form, the CDR3 reads TGCGCCAGCAGCTTGGGGCAGGGGATTAGTAGTAATGAGCAGTTCTTC.

The CDR3 sequence: CASSESADTEAFF. The CDR3 DNA is TGCGCCAGCAGTGAGTCTGCAGACACTGAAGCTTTCTTT. The V gene is TRBV10-1, the J gene TRBJ1-1, with D unclear. The CDR3 is made up of 13 amino acids. V lost 0 bases, J lost 3 bases, and 5 bases lay in between. The germline V gene encodes CDR1 WNHNN and CDR2 SYGVQD (reference sequence).

The genes are TRBV5-1 and TRBJ2-3; D might be TRBD1 (5 bases). The V gene lost 4 bases and the J gene lost 2 bases, with 11 bases spanning the gap. This CDR3 comprises 14 residues. Per germline, CDR1 SGHRS and CDR2 YFSETQ. CDR3 nucleotide sequence: TGCGCCAGCAGCACCGACAGAACCACAGATACGCAGTATTTT. Amino acid sequence: CASSTDRTTDTQYF.

V gene TRBV6-5 combines with J gene TRBJ2-1; D is perhaps TRBD1 (6 bases). Trimming cost V 7 bases and J 0 bases, with 7 bases left between them. CDR1 and CDR2 from the germline V gene are MNHEY and SVGAGI. This CDR3 spans 13 amino acids. CDR3 nucleotide sequence: TGTGCCAGCAAGACAGGCTCCTACAATGAGCAGTTCTTC. Translation gives CASKTGSYNEQFF.

This clone appeared a single time. CDR3 in DNA: TGTGCCAGCAGTTTTTTGGGGGGGGATGGCTACACCTTC. The encoded protein is CASSFLGGDGYTF. This chain links TRBV12-3 or TRBV12-4 with TRBJ1-2; maybe TRBD1 (5 bases). With 3 bases removed from V and 6 bases from J, the gap between germline ends came to 11 bases. CDR3 length equals 13 residues.

There are a few counts of this clone. The rearrangement links TRBV29-1 to TRBJ1-1; perhaps TRBD1 as D (6 bases). CDR3 length equals 12 residues. Germline CDR1 is SQVTM and CDR2 is ANQGSEA. V lost 7 bases to trimming and J lost 5 bases, with 14 bases between them. CDR3 DNA: TGCAGCGCCCCGTCTCAGGGGACTGAAGCTTTCTTT. Amino acids: CSAPSQGTEAFF. The full variable domain, its missing parts supplied by reference TRBV29-1 and TRBJ1-1, is SAVISQKPSRDICQRGTSLTIQCQVDSQVTMMFWYRQQPGQSLTLIATANQGSEATYESGFVIDKFPISRPNLTFSTLTVSNMSPEDSSIYLCSAPSQGTEAFFGQGTRLTVV.